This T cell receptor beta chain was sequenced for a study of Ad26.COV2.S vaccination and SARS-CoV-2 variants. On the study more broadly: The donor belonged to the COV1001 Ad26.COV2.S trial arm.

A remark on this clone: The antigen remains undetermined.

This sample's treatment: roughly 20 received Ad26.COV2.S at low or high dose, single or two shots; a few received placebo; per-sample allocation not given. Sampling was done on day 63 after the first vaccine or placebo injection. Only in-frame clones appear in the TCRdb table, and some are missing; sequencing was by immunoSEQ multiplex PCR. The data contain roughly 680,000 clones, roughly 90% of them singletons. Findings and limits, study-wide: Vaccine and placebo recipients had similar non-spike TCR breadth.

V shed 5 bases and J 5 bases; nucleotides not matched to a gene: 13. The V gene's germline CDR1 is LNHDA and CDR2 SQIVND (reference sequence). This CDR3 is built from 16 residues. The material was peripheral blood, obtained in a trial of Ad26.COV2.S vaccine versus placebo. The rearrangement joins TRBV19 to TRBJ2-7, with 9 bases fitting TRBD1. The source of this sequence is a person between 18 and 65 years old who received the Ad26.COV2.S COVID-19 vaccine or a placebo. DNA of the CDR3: TGTGCCAGTAGTCCTCGGGGGGACAGGGTCGTAAACGAGCAGTACTTC. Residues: CASSPRGDRVVNEQYF.